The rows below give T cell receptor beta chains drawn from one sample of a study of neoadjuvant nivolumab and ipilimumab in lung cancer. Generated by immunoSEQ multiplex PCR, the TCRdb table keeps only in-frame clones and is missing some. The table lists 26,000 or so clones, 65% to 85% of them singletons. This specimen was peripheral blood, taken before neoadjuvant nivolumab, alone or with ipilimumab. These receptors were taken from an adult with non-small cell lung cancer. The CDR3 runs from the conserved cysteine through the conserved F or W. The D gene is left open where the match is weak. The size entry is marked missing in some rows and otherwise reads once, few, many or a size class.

CDR3 protein: CASSLARGGVGYEQYF
CDR3 DNA: TGTGCCAGCAGCTTGGCCAGGGGGGGAGTAGGGTACGAGCAGTACTTC
D gene: NA
V gene: TRBV5-6
clone size: NA
J gene: TRBJ2-7

CDR3 protein: CASSLRAGEADTQYF
CDR3 DNA: TGTGCCAGCAGCCTCCGGGCAGGGGAGGCAGATACGCAGTATTTT
D gene: NA
V gene: TRBV9
clone size: NA
J gene: TRBJ2-3

CDR3 protein: CASSWDTGYGYTF
CDR3 DNA: TGCGCCAGCAGCTGGGACACAGGCTATGGCTACACCTTC
D gene: NA
V gene: TRBV5-1
clone size: NA
J gene: TRBJ1-2

CDR3 protein: CASSQNRGEAFF
CDR3 DNA: TGTGCCAGCAGCCAGAACCGGGGCGAAGCTTTCTTT
D gene: NA
V gene: TRBV4-2
clone size: NA
J gene: TRBJ1-1

CDR3 protein: CASSLAGTGNTIYF
CDR3 DNA: TGTGCCAGCAGCTTAGCAGGGACTGGAAACACCATATATTTT
D gene: NA
V gene: TRBV5-4
clone size: NA
J gene: TRBJ1-3

CDR3 protein: CASSATGVRQPQHF
CDR3 DNA: TGTGCCAGCAGTGCTACAGGGGTGCGGCAGCCCCAGCATTTT
D gene: TRBD1
V gene: TRBV6-1
clone size: NA
J gene: TRBJ1-5

CDR3 protein: CASRKTGTGSTDTQYF
CDR3 DNA: TGTGCCAGCAGAAAAACCGGGACAGGGAGCACAGATACGCAGTATTTT
D gene: TRBD1
V gene: TRBV7-2
clone size: NA
J gene: TRBJ2-3

CDR3 protein: CAISGGMGTGHSPRGYTF
CDR3 DNA: TGTGCCATCAGTGGGGGAATGGGGACAGGGCACTCTCCGAGGGGCTACACCTTC
D gene: TRBD1
V gene: TRBV10-3
clone size: NA
J gene: TRBJ1-2

CDR3 protein: CASILAGASTDTQYF
CDR3 DNA: TGTGCCAGCATCCTAGCGGGGGCGAGCACAGATACGCAGTATTTT
D gene: TRBD2
V gene: TRBV2
clone size: NA
J gene: TRBJ2-3

CDR3 protein: CSAQRGNEQYF
CDR3 DNA: TGCAGTGCCCAAAGGGGTAACGAGCAGTACTTC
D gene: NA
V gene: TRBV20-1
clone size: NA
J gene: TRBJ2-7

CDR3 protein: CASSPTEDYGYTF
CDR3 DNA: TGTGCCAGCAGCCCGACGGAGGACTATGGCTACACCTTC
D gene: NA
V gene: TRBV6-1
clone size: NA
J gene: TRBJ1-2

CDR3 protein: CASSDGFYGYTF
CDR3 DNA: TGTGCCAGCAGCGACGGGTTCTATGGCTACACCTTC
D gene: NA
V gene: TRBV2
clone size: NA
J gene: TRBJ1-2

CDR3 protein: CASSWPPGQSYYEQYF
CDR3 DNA: TGCGCCAGCAGCTGGCCTCCGGGACAGAGCTACTACGAGCAGTACTTC
D gene: TRBD1
V gene: TRBV5-1
clone size: few
J gene: TRBJ2-7

CDR3 protein: CASSQARGSNQPQHF
CDR3 DNA: TGCGCCAGCAGCCAAGCCAGGGGCTCCAATCAGCCCCAGCATTTT
D gene: NA
V gene: TRBV4-1
clone size: medium-sized
J gene: TRBJ1-5

CDR3 protein: CASSYRGNTYEQYF
CDR3 DNA: TGTGCCAGCAGCTACAGGGGCAACACCTACGAGCAGTACTTC
D gene: TRBD1
V gene: TRBV11-2
clone size: NA
J gene: TRBJ2-7

CDR3 protein: CASSLALDRGWNTEAFF
CDR3 DNA: TGTGCCAGCAGCTTAGCTTTGGACAGGGGTTGGAACACTGAAGCTTTCTTT
D gene: TRBD1
V gene: TRBV7-9
clone size: NA
J gene: TRBJ1-1

CDR3 protein: CASSSDPEGYTF
CDR3 DNA: TGTGCCAGCTCGTCGGACCCGGAGGGCTACACCTTC
D gene: NA
V gene: TRBV18
clone size: few
J gene: TRBJ1-2

CDR3 protein: CASSILLQGPRNQPQHF
CDR3 DNA: TGTGCCAGTAGTATCCTACTACAGGGACCTCGCAATCAGCCCCAGCATTTT
D gene: NA
V gene: TRBV19
clone size: NA
J gene: TRBJ1-5

CDR3 protein: CASSVDNSNQPQHF
CDR3 DNA: TGTGCCAGCAGCGTAGATAATAGCAATCAGCCCCAGCATTTT
D gene: NA
V gene: TRBV7-9
clone size: NA
J gene: TRBJ1-5

CDR3 protein: CASSLSSGGPSSYEQYF
CDR3 DNA: TGCGCCAGCAGCTTGAGTAGCGGGGGCCCCAGCTCCTACGAGCAGTACTTC
D gene: TRBD2
V gene: TRBV5-1
clone size: NA
J gene: TRBJ2-7

CDR3 protein: CASSSTPSQETQYF
CDR3 DNA: TGTGCCAGCAGCTCCACCCCCTCCCAAGAGACCCAGTACTTC
D gene: NA
V gene: TRBV11-2
clone size: NA
J gene: TRBJ2-5

CDR3 protein: CASSGNRVETQYF
CDR3 DNA: TGTGCCAGCAGCGGTAACAGGGTCGAGACCCAGTACTTC
D gene: NA
V gene: TRBV7-2
clone size: NA
J gene: TRBJ2-5

CDR3 protein: CASSDRQGGSQPQHF
CDR3 DNA: TGTGCCAGCAGTGATAGGCAGGGAGGAAGTCAGCCCCAGCATTTT
D gene: NA
V gene: TRBV6-1
clone size: NA
J gene: TRBJ1-5

CDR3 protein: CASSLGGGSYNEQFF
CDR3 DNA: TGTGCCAGCAGCTTGGGGGGTGGCTCCTACAATGAGCAGTTCTTC
D gene: NA
V gene: TRBV5-4
clone size: NA
J gene: TRBJ2-1

CDR3 protein: CASSAESQETQYF
CDR3 DNA: TGTGCCAGCAGTGCAGAATCTCAAGAGACCCAGTACTTC
D gene: NA
V gene: TRBV2
clone size: NA
J gene: TRBJ2-5

CDR3 protein: CASSLRDQNTEAFF
CDR3 DNA: TGTGCCAGCAGTTTAAGGGACCAGAACACTGAAGCTTTCTTT
D gene: NA
V gene: TRBV7-8
clone size: NA
J gene: TRBJ1-1

CDR3 protein: CASSTRDSFYGYTF
CDR3 DNA: TGTGCCAGCAGTACCCGGGACTCTTTCTATGGCTACACCTTC
D gene: NA
V gene: TRBV28
clone size: NA
J gene: TRBJ1-2

CDR3 protein: CASSQENTEAFF
CDR3 DNA: TGTGCCAGCAGCCAAGAGAACACTGAAGCTTTCTTT
D gene: NA
V gene: TRBV6-1
clone size: NA
J gene: TRBJ1-1

CDR3 protein: CASSFVPGTTYYEQYF
CDR3 DNA: TGTGCCAGCAGTTTTGTTCCCGGAACAACTTACTACGAGCAGTACTTC
D gene: NA
V gene: TRBV28
clone size: NA
J gene: TRBJ2-7

CDR3 protein: CASSLGGQPQHF
CDR3 DNA: TGTGCCAGCAGCTTAGGTGGTCAGCCCCAGCATTTT
D gene: NA
V gene: TRBV7-9
clone size: NA
J gene: TRBJ1-5

CDR3 protein: CASSRTGKGYEQYF
CDR3 DNA: TGTGCCAGTAGTCGGACAGGGAAAGGCTACGAGCAGTACTTC
D gene: TRBD1
V gene: TRBV19
clone size: NA
J gene: TRBJ2-7

CDR3 protein: CASSQPTRPTPVLTGELFF
CDR3 DNA: TGTGCCAGCAGCCAGCCGACTAGACCCACCCCTGTCCTCACCGGGGAGCTGTTTTTT
D gene: NA
V gene: TRBV7-8
clone size: NA
J gene: TRBJ2-2

CDR3 protein: CASSILQGGITDTQYF
CDR3 DNA: TGTGCCAGCAGCATCCTCCAAGGAGGGATCACAGATACGCAGTATTTT
D gene: NA
V gene: TRBV9
clone size: NA
J gene: TRBJ2-3

CDR3 protein: CASSLAPSGDYEQYF
CDR3 DNA: TGTGCCAGCAGTTTAGCCCCCTCCGGAGACTACGAGCAGTACTTC
D gene: NA
V gene: TRBV27
clone size: NA
J gene: TRBJ2-7

CDR3 protein: CASSPLQGINQPQHF
CDR3 DNA: TGTGCCAGCAGCCCGCTTCAGGGTATTAATCAGCCCCAGCATTTT
D gene: NA
V gene: TRBV7-8
clone size: NA
J gene: TRBJ1-5

CDR3 protein: CASSYAPSSYEQYF
CDR3 DNA: TGTGCCAGCAGCTACGCTCCCAGCTCCTACGAGCAGTACTTC
D gene: NA
V gene: TRBV7-2
clone size: NA
J gene: TRBJ2-7

CDR3 protein: CASSQGNQPRDTQYF
CDR3 DNA: TGTGCCAGCAGCCAAGGCAATCAACCCCGAGATACGCAGTATTTT
D gene: NA
V gene: TRBV14
clone size: NA
J gene: TRBJ2-3